One and the same sample provided the 8 T cell receptor beta chains below, sequenced in a study of T cell repertoires in cytomegalovirus infection. TCRdb called the reads again in MiXCR, with one record for every CDR3 protein. The sample includes 450,000 to 600,000 distinct CDR3 sequences, about 10% of them seen just once. The specimen was PBMCs. Receptors originate from a human donor in good health (CMV status not recorded). Some clones in this sample may be carry-over from other donors' samples.

This clonotype has a handful of counts. J is TRBJ2-2 and V is TRBV24-1; 12 bases are a match to TRBD1. The CDR3 has 17 residues. Germline trimming cut 4 bases from V and 4 bases from J; bases unmatched to any gene: 6. Germline lookup yields CDR1 KGHDR and CDR2 SFDVKD. CDR3 amino acids: CATSDPLGQGATGELFF. The DNA for the CDR3 is TGTGCCACCAGTGACCCCCTGGGACAGGGGGCCACCGGGGAGCTGTTTTTT.

The table lists this clonotype with a few counts. The genes are TRBV27 and TRBJ1-2, with D possibly being TRBD1 (6 bases). Looked up from germline, CDR1 is MNHEY and CDR2 is SMNVEV (reference sequence). Trimming removed 5 bases from V and 5 bases from J, with 15 bases in between. The length of the CDR3 is 14 residues. The CDR3 reads CASSGLRDTYGYTF. In nucleotides, the CDR3 is TGTGCCAGCAGTGGCCTACGGGACACATATGGCTACACCTTC.

The gene calls are TRBV20-1 and TRBJ1-3; D uncertain. Trimming shortened V by 4 bases and J by 3 bases, and 7 bases separated the two germline ends. CDR1 and CDR2 (germline): DFQATT, SNEGSKA (reference sequence). The CDR3 is made up of 12 amino acids. The CDR3 nucleotides are TGCAGTGCTACCTCGGATGGAAACACCATATATTTT. This encodes CSATSDGNTIYF.

In its sample, this clonotype was seen many times. This chain joins TRBV5-4 and TRBJ1-1; a possible D gene is TRBD1 (5 bases). This CDR3 is built from 16 residues. Germline values: CDR1 SGHNT, CDR2 YYREEE (reference sequence). Trimming shortened V by 0 bases and J by 2 bases, and 14 bases separated the two germline ends. CDR3 nucleotides: TGTGCCAGCAGCTTGGGAGTTGGGCAGGGAAACACTGAAGCTTTCTTT. Translated: CASSLGVGQGNTEAFF.

This clonotype was counted ten times or more. The chain is built from TRBV7-9 and TRBJ1-4; D remains ambiguous. The V gene lost 5 bases and the J gene lost 0 bases, with 10 bases spanning the gap. CDR1 and CDR2 from the germline V gene are SEHNR and FQNEAQ (reference sequence). The CDR3 has 15 residues. In DNA form, the CDR3 reads TGTGCCAGCAGCCCCACAGCCGCAACTAATGAAAAACTGTTTTTT. It specifies CASSPTAATNEKLFF. The full variable domain, rest sourced from reference TRBV7-9 and TRBJ1-4, is DTGVSQNPRHKITKRGQNVTFRCDPISEHNRLYWYRQTLGQGPEFLTYFQNEAQLEKSRLLSDRFSAERPKGSFSTLEIQRTEQGDSAMYLCASSPTAATNEKLFFGSGTQLSVL.

About this clonotype itself: Since a much larger clone is just one base distant, this may be a read error. The chain couples TRBV29-1 to TRBJ1-1; tentative D call: TRBD1 (6 bases). The CDR3 covers 11 residues. Germline V gene data show CDR1 as SQVTM and CDR2 as ANQGSEA. The ends were cut back, 6 bases at V and 5 bases at J, with 10 bases in the middle. CDR3 nucleotides: TGCAGCGTCAAACAGGGTACTGAAGCTTTCTTT. Its translation: CSVKQGTEAFF.

This clonotype was detected ten times or more. The chain is built from TRBV5-1 and TRBJ2-1, with 9 bases that match TRBD2. The CDR3 length is 14 residues. Trimming at V came to 7 bases and at J to 4 bases, leaving 6 bases not matched to a gene. Germline values: CDR1 SGHRS, CDR2 YFSETQ. The chain's CDR3 is CASGSGGLYNEQFF. The CDR3 bases are TGCGCCAGCGGTAGCGGGGGACTTTACAATGAGCAGTTCTTC.

This clonotype was counted many times. The V call is TRBV7-9, the J call TRBJ1-1; D may be TRBD1 (6 bases). CDR1 is SEHNR, CDR2 FQNEAQ, per germline (reference sequence). The CDR3 is 13 residues long. V was shortened by 5 bases and J by 8 bases, with 15 bases between the two germline ends. CDR3 bases: TGTGCCAGCAGCATACAACAGGGAGCCGAAGCTTTCTTT. This sequence encodes CASSIQQGAEAFF. Full variable domain (missing parts from reference TRBV7-9 and TRBJ1-1): DTGVSQNPRHKITKRGQNVTFRCDPISEHNRLYWYRQTLGQGPEFLTYFQNEAQLEKSRLLSDRFSAERPKGSFSTLEIQRTEQGDSAMYLCASSIQQGAEAFFGQGTRLTVV.